This TCR beta chain derives from a study of blood T cell repertoires in COVID-19. Whole-study context: Collection of acute and convalescent COVID-19 samples took place in the United States, Italy and Spain. PBMCs, B-cell-depleted T cells, or T cells were the source of the cDNA or gDNA that made up the material.

CDR1 is GTSNPN, CDR2 SVGIG, per germline (reference sequence). This CDR3 is 12 amino acids long. Trimming removed 1 base from V and 13 bases from J, with 16 bases in between. As handled by the study authors: Reference gene primer amplification gave nucleated cell count estimates. Libraries were prepared by immunoSEQ multiplex PCR; TCRdb keeps only in-frame clonotypes and omits some of them. Clonal size and the V and J genes are those of that table, whereas D and trimming came from the DNA. The data contain over 250,000 clones, 85% to 90% of them singletons. J is TRBJ1-1 and V is TRBV30; D remains unclear. This TCR was recovered from a woman between 40 and 50 years old who had recovered from COVID-19. Sequencing was performed on peripheral blood. For the CDR3, the DNA is TGTGCCTGGAGTGCCCCCACAGTATCAGGTTTCTTT. It encodes CAWSAPTVSGFF.